This TCR beta chain was captured in a study of regulatory T cells in long-lasting Graves disease. Study summary: Graves' patients who were just diagnosed had used antithyroid drugs for under 3 months.

The CDR3 covers 13 residues. With 7 bases removed from V and 5 bases from J, the gap between germline ends came to 15 bases. Germline CDR1 MNHNS, CDR2 SASEGT. As regards this clonotype: The antigen remains undetermined. This may come from a read error, since a much larger clone is one base off.

Findings and limits, study-wide: For persistent Graves' patients, TCR diversity was lower than for newly diagnosed ones.

Time point here: newly diagnosed GD, antithyroid drugs for less than 3 months. After RNA was extracted from PBMCs, the TCR library was made from it. Building of the TCR beta libraries involved iRepertoire HTBI primers and Arm-PCR of CDR3 regions. TCRdb used MiXCR to reprocess the multiplex PCR reads, holding one entry per CDR3 protein. The sample has hundreds of thousands of distinct CDR3 sequences, 16% seen once; the top ten hold roughly 27%. These data are also associated with another study on T cells in Graves' hyperthyroidism and ophthalmopathy. According to that study: RT-PCR in the first round (using the HTBI primer set) targeted the TCR CDR3.

This chain joins TRBV6-1 and TRBJ2-7; D perhaps matches TRBD1 (6 bases). The material was peripheral blood mononuclear cells (PBMCs), obtained at new diagnosis, from a patient treated with antithyroid drugs. This TCR derives from a man in his forties with Graves disease. In DNA form, the CDR3 reads TGTGCCAGCACAGGGGTTGTAGCCCACGAGCAGTACTTC. It translates to CASTGVVAHEQYF.